The sequence of this T cell receptor (beta chain) was determined in a study of shared clonotypes between healthy human individuals. Overall study findings and caveats: Four donors held about 5% of naive CD4 clonotypes in common. The authors expected sequencing depth to affect clonotype sharing among donors.

Germline CDR1 is MNHNS and CDR2 is SASEGT. This CDR3 has 14 residues. V dropped 2 bases and J dropped 3; count of bases not matched to a gene: 4. On this clone: Its antigen is not identified.

Sequencing was performed with immunoSEQ multiplex PCR; in TCRdb, only in-frame clones are kept and a portion is missing. The sample shows roughly 2.5 million clones, just over 90% of them seen only once. The chain uses TRBV6-1 and TRBJ2-7; 7 nucleotides agree with TRBD1. This clonotype originated in a man aged 18 to 30 in good health. What was sequenced was naive CD4+ T cells sorted from blood. Documented subset: CD45RA+ positively selected. CDR3 protein: CASSELTGVYEQYF. For the CDR3, the DNA is TGTGCCAGCAGTGAACTTACAGGGGTCTACGAGCAGTACTTC.